The TCR beta chain under discussion was sequenced for a study of T cells after yellow fever vaccination. Study-wide results and limits: Reappearing after the booster were most of the clones from primary vaccination (about 96% CD4, approximately 88% CD8). The study found a weaker secondary response that peaked faster, day 5 versus 15. High-abundance clonotypes from the bulk population could contaminate FACS-sorted repertoires.

Universal primer sites and UMIs were introduced during 5'RACE template-switching synthesis of TCR cDNA. Using its own MiXCR run on the 5' RACE reads, TCRdb lists one record per CDR3 protein. The sample yields about 300,000 distinct CDR3 sequences, around 7% seen once. This clonotype turned up a few times. The antigen is not known. This CDR3 is 13 amino acids long. V was trimmed by 8 bases and J by 4 bases, leaving 13 bases between them. The germline CDR1 and CDR2 sequences are SEHNR and FQNEAQ (reference sequence). Sequences were derived from PBMCs, sampled about 41 days after the first yellow fever vaccination. This sequence was found in a man aged 18 to 29 who received the YFV17D yellow fever vaccine. This rearrangement joins TRBV7-9 to TRBJ2-3; D might be TRBD1 (6 bases). CDR3 in amino acids: CASLDRLSDTQYF. CDR3 nucleotide sequence: TGTGCCAGCCTTGACAGGCTATCAGATACGCAGTATTTT.